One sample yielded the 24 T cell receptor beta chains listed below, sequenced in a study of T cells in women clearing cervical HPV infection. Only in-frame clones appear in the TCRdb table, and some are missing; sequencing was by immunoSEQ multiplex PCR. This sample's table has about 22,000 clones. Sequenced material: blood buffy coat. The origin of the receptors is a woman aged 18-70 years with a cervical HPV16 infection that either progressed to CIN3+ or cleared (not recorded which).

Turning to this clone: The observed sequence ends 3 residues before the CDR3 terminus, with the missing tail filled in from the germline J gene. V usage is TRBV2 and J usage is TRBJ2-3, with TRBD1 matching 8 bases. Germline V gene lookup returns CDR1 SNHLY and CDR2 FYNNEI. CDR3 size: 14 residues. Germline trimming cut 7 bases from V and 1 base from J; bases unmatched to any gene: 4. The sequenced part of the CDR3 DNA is TGTGCCAGCACCGACAGGGGCCGCACAGATACG. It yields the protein CASTDRGRTDT. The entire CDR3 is CASTDRGRTDTQYF.

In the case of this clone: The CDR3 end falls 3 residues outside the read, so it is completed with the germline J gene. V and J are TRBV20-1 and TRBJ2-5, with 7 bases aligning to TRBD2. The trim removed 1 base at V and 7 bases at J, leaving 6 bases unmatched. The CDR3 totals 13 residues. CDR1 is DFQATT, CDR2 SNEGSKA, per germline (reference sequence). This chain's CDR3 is CSARVTSGGTQYF. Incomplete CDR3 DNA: TGCAGTGCTAGAGTGACGTCGGGGGGGACC.

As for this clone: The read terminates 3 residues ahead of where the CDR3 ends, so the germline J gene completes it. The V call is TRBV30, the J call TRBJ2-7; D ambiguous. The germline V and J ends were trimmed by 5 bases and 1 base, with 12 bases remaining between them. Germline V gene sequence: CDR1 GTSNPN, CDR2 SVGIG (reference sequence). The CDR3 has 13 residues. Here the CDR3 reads CAWAYSPSYEQYF. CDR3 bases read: TGTGCCTGGGCTTACTCCCCATCCTACGAG.

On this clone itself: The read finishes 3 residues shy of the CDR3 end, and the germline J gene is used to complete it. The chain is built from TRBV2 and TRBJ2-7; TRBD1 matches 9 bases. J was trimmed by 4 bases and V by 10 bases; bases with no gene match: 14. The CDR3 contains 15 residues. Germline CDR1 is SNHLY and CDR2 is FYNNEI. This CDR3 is CATRLSGTGRYEQYF. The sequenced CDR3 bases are TGTGCCACCCGCCTGTCCGGGACAGGGCGGTACGAG.

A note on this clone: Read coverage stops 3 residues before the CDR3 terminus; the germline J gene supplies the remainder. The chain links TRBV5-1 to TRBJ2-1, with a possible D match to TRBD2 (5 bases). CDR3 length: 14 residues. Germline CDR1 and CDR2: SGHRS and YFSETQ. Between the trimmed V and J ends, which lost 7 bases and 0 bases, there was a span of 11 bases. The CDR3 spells CASFRGTSYNEQFF. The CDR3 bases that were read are TGCGCCAGCTTTCGGGGTACCTCCTACAATGAG.

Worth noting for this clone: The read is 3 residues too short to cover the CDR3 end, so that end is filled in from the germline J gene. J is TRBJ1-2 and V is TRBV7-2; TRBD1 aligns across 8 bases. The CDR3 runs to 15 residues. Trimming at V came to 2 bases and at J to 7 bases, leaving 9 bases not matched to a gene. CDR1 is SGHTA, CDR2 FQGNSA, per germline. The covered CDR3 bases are TGTGCCAGCAGCTTAACCGGACAGGGCCACAGTGGC. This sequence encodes CASSLTGQGHSG. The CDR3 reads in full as CASSLTGQGHSGYTF.

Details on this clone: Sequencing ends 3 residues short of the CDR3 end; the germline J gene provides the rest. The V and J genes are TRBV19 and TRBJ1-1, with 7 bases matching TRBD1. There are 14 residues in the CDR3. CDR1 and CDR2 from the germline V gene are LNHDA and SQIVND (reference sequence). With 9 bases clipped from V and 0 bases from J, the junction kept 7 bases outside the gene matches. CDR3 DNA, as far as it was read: TGTGCCAGCCGACGGGACAGATTGAACACTGAA. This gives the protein CASRRDRLNTE. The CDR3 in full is CASRRDRLNTEAFF.

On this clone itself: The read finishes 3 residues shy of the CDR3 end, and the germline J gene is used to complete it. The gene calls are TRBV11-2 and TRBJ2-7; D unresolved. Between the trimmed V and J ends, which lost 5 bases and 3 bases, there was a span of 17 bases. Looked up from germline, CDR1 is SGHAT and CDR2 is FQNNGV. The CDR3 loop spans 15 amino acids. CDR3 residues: CASSPLPAASYEQYF. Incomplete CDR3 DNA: TGTGCCAGCAGCCCCCTTCCGGCGGCTAGCTACGAG.

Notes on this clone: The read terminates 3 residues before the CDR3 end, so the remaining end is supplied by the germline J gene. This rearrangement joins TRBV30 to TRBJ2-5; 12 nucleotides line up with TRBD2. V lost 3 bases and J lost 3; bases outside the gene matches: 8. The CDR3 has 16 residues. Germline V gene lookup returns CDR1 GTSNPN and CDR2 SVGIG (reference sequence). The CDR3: CAWSPPRTSGKETQYF. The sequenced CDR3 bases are TGTGCCTGGAGCCCCCCCCGGACTAGCGGGAAAGAGACC.

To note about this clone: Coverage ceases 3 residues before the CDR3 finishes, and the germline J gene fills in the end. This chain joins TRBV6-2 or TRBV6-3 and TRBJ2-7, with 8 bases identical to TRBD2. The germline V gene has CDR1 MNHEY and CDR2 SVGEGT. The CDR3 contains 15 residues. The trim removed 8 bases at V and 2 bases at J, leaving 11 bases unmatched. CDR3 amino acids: CASRTAAGETYEQYF. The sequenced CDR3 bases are TGTGCCAGCCGTACCGCAGCGGGGGAGACCTACGAG.

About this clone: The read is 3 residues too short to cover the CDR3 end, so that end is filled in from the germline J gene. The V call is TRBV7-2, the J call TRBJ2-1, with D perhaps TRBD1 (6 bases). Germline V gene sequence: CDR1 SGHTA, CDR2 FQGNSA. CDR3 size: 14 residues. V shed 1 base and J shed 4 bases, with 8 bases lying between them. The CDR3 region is CASSLGTAYNEQFF. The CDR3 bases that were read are TGTGCCAGCAGCTTAGGGACAGCGTACAATGAG.

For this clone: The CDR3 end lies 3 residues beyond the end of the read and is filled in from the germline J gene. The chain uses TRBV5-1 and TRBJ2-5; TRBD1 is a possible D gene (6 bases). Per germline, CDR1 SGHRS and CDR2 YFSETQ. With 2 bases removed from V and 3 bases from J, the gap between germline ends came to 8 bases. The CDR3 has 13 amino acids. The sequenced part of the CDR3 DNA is TGCGCCAGCAGCTTTAGGGACAAAGAGACC. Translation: CASSFRDKET. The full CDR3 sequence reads CASSFRDKETQYF.

The CDR3 spells CSVESGNEQFF. CDR3 bases read: TGCAGCGTTGAATCGGGGAATGAG. This chain joins TRBV29-1 and TRBJ2-1; a possible D gene is TRBD2 (5 bases). The CDR3 extends 3 residues past the end of the read, so its final part is completed from the germline J gene. Germline V lookup: CDR1 SQVTM, CDR2 ANQGSEA. V was clipped by 2 bases and J by 7 bases, with 6 bases between them. The CDR3 has 11 residues.

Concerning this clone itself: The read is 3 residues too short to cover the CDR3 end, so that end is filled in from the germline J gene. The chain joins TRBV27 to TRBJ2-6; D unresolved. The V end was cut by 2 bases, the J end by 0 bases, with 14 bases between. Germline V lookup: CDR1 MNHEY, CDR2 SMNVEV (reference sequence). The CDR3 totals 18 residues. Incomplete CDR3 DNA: TGTGCCAGCAGTTTAGCGCGGCCGACGAGCTCTGGGGCCAACGTC. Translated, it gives CASSLARPTSSGANV. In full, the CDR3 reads CASSLARPTSSGANVLTF.

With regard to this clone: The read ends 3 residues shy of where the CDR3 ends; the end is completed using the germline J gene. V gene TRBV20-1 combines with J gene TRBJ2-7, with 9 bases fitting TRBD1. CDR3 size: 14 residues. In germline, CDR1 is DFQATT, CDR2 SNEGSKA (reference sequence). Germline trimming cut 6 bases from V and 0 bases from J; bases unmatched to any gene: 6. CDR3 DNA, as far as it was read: TGCAGTGCCTGGGGACAGGGAGTCTCCTACGAG. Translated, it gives CSAWGQGVSYE. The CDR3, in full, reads CSAWGQGVSYEQYF.

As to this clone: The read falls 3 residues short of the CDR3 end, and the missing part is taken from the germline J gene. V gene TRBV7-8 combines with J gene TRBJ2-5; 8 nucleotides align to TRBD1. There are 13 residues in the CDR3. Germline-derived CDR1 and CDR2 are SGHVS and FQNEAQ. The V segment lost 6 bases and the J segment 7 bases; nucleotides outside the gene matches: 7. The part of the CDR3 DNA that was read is TGTGCCAGCAGTCTGATACAGGGGGGGACC. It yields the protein CASSLIQGGT. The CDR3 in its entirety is CASSLIQGGTQYF.

The CDR3 bases that were read are TGTGCCACCAGTGAACCGACTAGCGGGGGTGGAGATACG. Translation: CATSEPTSGGGDT. The whole CDR3 protein is CATSEPTSGGGDTQYF. J is TRBJ2-3 and V is TRBV24-1, with 12 bases that match TRBD2. The CDR3 end falls 3 residues outside the read, so it is completed with the germline J gene. J was trimmed by 5 bases and V by 4 bases; bases with no gene match: 6. Germline V gene data show CDR1 as KGHDR and CDR2 as SFDVKD. The CDR3 sequence is 16 residues long.

Partial CDR3 DNA: TGCGCCAGCAGTGCGGGCCGGGGATATGGC. Translation gives CASSAGRGYG. The whole CDR3 protein reads CASSAGRGYGYTF. The chain carries TRBV10-1 and TRBJ1-2; D is unresolved. The read gets to within 3 residues of the CDR3 end, and the germline J gene fills in the rest. Trimming took 4 bases from V and 5 from J, leaving 11 bases between them. The CDR3 loop spans 13 amino acids. CDR1 and CDR2 from the germline V gene are WNHNN and SYGVQD (reference sequence).

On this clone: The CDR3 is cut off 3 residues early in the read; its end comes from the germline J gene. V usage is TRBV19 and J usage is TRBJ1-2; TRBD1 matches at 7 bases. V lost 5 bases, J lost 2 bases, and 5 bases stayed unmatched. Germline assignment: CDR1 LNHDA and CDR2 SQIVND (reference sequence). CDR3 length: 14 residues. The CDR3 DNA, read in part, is TGTGCCAGTAGTTGGGACAGCTCGAACTATGGC. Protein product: CASSWDSSNYG. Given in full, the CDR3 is CASSWDSSNYGYTF.

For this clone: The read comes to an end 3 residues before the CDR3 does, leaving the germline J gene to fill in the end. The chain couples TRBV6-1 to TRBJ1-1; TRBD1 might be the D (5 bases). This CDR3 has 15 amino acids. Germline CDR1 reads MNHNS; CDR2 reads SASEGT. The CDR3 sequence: CASSETGSSYNEAFF. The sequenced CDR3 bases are TGTGCCAGCAGTGAAACAGGAAGCTCCTACAATGAG.

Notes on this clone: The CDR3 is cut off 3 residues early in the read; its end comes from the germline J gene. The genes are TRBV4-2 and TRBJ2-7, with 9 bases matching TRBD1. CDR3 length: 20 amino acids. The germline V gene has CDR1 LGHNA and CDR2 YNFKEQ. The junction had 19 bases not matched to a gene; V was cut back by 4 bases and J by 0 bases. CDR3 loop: CASSPTFPGQGGFGSYEQYF. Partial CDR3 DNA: TGTGCCAGCAGCCCAACATTTCCGGGACAGGGAGGTTTCGGCTCCTACGAG.

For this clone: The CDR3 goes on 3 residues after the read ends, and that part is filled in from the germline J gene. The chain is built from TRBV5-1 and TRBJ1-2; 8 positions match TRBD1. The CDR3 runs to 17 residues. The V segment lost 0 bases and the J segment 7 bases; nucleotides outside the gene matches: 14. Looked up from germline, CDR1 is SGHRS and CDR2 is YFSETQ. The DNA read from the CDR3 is TGCGCCAGCAGCTTGGATCTTGACAGGGGATTACGAGGTGGC. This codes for CASSLDLDRGLRGG. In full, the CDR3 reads CASSLDLDRGLRGGYTF. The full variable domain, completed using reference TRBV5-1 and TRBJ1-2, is KAGVTQTPRYLIKTRGQQVTLSCSPISGHRSVSWYQQTPGQGLQFLFEYFSETQRNKGNFPGRFSGRQFSNSRSEMNVSTLELGDSALYLCASSLDLDRGLRGGYTFGSGTRLTVV.

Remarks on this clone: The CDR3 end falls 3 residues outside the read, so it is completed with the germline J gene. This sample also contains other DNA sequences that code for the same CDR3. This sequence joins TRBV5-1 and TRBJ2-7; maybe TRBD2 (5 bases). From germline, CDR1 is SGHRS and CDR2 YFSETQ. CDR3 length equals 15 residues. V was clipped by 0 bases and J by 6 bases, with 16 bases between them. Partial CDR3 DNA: TGCGCCAGCAGCTTGGATGCAGACTACTCTCGCGAG. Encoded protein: CASSLDADYSRE. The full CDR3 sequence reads CASSLDADYSREQYF. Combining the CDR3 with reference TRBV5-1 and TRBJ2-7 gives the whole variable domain KAGVTQTPRYLIKTRGQQVTLSCSPISGHRSVSWYQQTPGQGLQFLFEYFSETQRNKGNFPGRFSGRQFSNSRSEMNVSTLELGDSALYLCASSLDADYSREQYFGPGTRLTVT.

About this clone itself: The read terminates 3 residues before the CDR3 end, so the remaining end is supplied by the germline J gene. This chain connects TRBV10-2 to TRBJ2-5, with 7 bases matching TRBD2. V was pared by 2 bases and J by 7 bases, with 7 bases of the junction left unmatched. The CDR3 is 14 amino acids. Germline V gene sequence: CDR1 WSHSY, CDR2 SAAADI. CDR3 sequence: CASSEPSGELTQYF. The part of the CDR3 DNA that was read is TGCGCCAGCAGTGAGCCCAGCGGGGAGCTGACC.